The 12 T cell receptor beta chains presented below share a single source sample, sequenced in a study of blood T cell repertoires in COVID-19. The method was immunoSEQ multiplex PCR; TCRdb's version includes in-frame clones alone and lacks a portion of them. Of roughly 380,000 clones detected, 81% appear once; the ten largest clones hold 0.85% to 1.3%. The sample taken for sequencing was peripheral blood. Receptor source: a human donor with acute or convalescent COVID-19. The donor label of this sample is uncertain.

The chain recombines TRBV2 with TRBJ1-1, with D perhaps matching TRBD1 (5 bases). CDR1 SNHLY and CDR2 FYNNEI come from the germline V gene. The CDR3 contains 14 residues. V shed 5 bases and J shed 4 bases, with 14 bases lying between them. This CDR3 is CASSSQGFSTEAFF. The CDR3 nucleotides are TGTGCCAGCAGTAGTCAGGGATTTAGCACTGAAGCTTTCTTT.

This sequence joins TRBV6-4 and TRBJ1-5, with a possible D match to TRBD1 (5 bases). There are 16 residues in the CDR3. Trimming cost V 4 bases and J 1 base, with 14 bases left between them. Germline CDR1 MRHNA, CDR2 SNTAGT. This CDR3 is CASSGGEVLSNQPQHF. Here the CDR3 DNA reads TGTGCCAGCAGTGGGGGGGAGGTCCTAAGCAATCAGCCCCAGCATTTT.

This chain joins TRBV29-1 and TRBJ1-1, with D tentatively TRBD1 (6 bases). This CDR3 region has 12 residues. CDR1 is SQVTM, CDR2 ANQGSEA, per germline. V was trimmed by 4 bases and J by 2 bases, leaving 8 bases between them. CDR3 loop: CSVGGTNTEAFF. CDR3 DNA sequence: TGCAGCGTTGGGGGGACAAACACTGAAGCTTTCTTT.

The chain is built from TRBV7-2 and TRBJ1-2; D is perhaps TRBD1 (6 bases). The V gene's germline CDR1 is SGHTA and CDR2 FQGNSA. Between the trimmed V and J ends, which lost 3 bases and 4 bases, there was a span of 9 bases. This CDR3 has 13 residues. The CDR3 coding sequence is TGTGCCAGCAGCTTTATGGACAGCTATGGCTACACCTTC. This codes for CASSFMDSYGYTF.

The V and J genes are TRBV5-1 and TRBJ1-4; 7 bases fit TRBD1. This CDR3 comprises 14 residues. The germline V gene has CDR1 SGHRS and CDR2 YFSETQ. Trimming cost V 2 bases and J 4 bases; bases outside gene matches: 2. Here the CDR3 reads CASSLGGLNEKLFF. In DNA, the CDR3 is TGCGCCAGCAGCTTAGGGGGCCTTAATGAAAAACTGTTTTTT.

This clone was counted a few times. The chain recombines TRBV5-1 with TRBJ2-1; D might be TRBD1 (6 bases). The germline CDR1 and CDR2 sequences are SGHRS and YFSETQ. This CDR3 contains 15 residues. Trimming cost V 0 bases and J 6 bases, with 13 bases left between them. The CDR3, as DNA: TGCGCCAGCAGCTTGGTACAGGGCGAGGGCAATGAGCAGTTCTTC. This encodes CASSLVQGEGNEQFF.

This chain joins TRBV2 and TRBJ2-1; the match to TRBD2 covers 10 bases. Germline V gene sequence: CDR1 SNHLY, CDR2 FYNNEI. The CDR3 sequence is 15 residues long. V dropped 3 bases and J dropped 10; count of bases not matched to a gene: 9. The CDR3, as DNA: TGTGCCAGCAGTGATCCTAGCGGGAGCCCGAGCGAGCAGTTCTTC. This encodes CASSDPSGSPSEQFF.

The chain has TRBV28 and TRBJ1-6; 8 bases match TRBD1. CDR1 and CDR2 from the germline V gene are MDHEN and SYDVKM. Trimming at V came to 6 bases and at J to 4 bases, leaving 5 bases not matched to a gene. The CDR3 sequence is 15 residues long. CDR3 protein: CASSPGQEYNSPLHF. The CDR3 DNA sequence: TGTGCCAGCAGCCCGGGACAGGAGTATAATTCACCCCTCCACTTT.

The chain carries TRBV6-5 and TRBJ2-1, with 8 positions matching TRBD1. Per germline, CDR1 MNHEY and CDR2 SVGAGI. V was clipped by 8 bases and J by 7 bases; unmatched bases: 4. This CDR3 contains 12 residues. This CDR3 is CASQGQVNEQFF. For the CDR3, the DNA is TGTGCCAGCCAGGGACAGGTAAATGAGCAGTTCTTC.

The V call is TRBV3-1 (or the pseudogene TRBV3-2), the J call TRBJ2-3, with unresolved D. The CDR3 extends over 13 amino acids. V was cut by 1 base and J by 4 bases, with 6 bases left in between. Looked up from germline, CDR1 is LGHDT and CDR2 is YNNKEL (reference sequence). The CDR3 bases are TGTGCCAGCAGCCAAGGCCTACCAGATACGCAGTATTTT. This codes for CASSQGLPDTQYF.

The chain links TRBV6-5 to TRBJ1-5, with 8 bases matching TRBD1. Germline values: CDR1 MNHEY, CDR2 SVGAGI. The J segment lost 4 bases and the V segment lost 7 bases, leaving 9 bases of the junction unmatched. The CDR3 consists of 15 residues. For the CDR3, the DNA is TGTGCCAGCAATCCAGGGGGCGCGGGGAATCAGCCCCAGCATTTT. Translation gives CASNPGGAGNQPQHF.

The chain couples TRBV5-8 to TRBJ2-5, with 8 positions matching TRBD1. Germline loops: CDR1 SGHTS, CDR2 YDEGEE. J was trimmed by 1 base and V by 3 bases; bases with no gene match: 8. The CDR3 sequence is 16 residues long. CDR3: CASSWADRASQETQYF. The CDR3 nucleotides read TGTGCCAGCAGCTGGGCGGACAGGGCCTCCCAAGAGACCCAGTACTTC.